These 2 T cell receptor beta chains originate from one sample sequenced in a study of cytotoxic CD8 clonotypes in ibrutinib-treated CLL. Clones were read by immunoSEQ multiplex PCR, and TCRdb kept only the in-frame ones, dropping some. Of some 28,000 clones in the sample, roughly 60% were seen once. The source material was PBMCs, sampled before ibrutinib treatment. The source is a human donor with chronic lymphocytic leukemia.

With regard to this clone: The same CDR3 can be traced to other DNA sequences in this sample. V gene TRBV20-1 combines with J gene TRBJ2-5; the D is unclear. Germline V gives CDR1 DFQATT, CDR2 SNEGSKA (reference sequence). V lost 5 bases, J lost 6 bases, and 7 bases lay in between. The CDR3 totals 10 residues. The CDR3 spells CSASEQTQYF. The CDR3 bases are TGCAGTGCTTCAGAACAGACCCAGTACTTC.

This clone was counted a single time. The chain uses TRBV25-1 and TRBJ1-3; D is possibly TRBD1 (5 bases). The CDR3 extends over 15 amino acids. V shed 5 bases and J shed 1 base, with 12 bases lying between them. Germline V gene sequence: CDR1 MGHDK, CDR2 SYGVNS. The CDR3 reads CASSLSGRSGNTIYF. CDR3 bases: TGTGCCAGCAGTCTCTCAGGGCGATCTGGAAACACCATATATTTT.